This T cell receptor beta chain emerged from a study of cytomegalovirus exposure and HLA in healthy donors. At the level of the study: A data release that came early held 75 million to 85 million unique TCRs from HLA-typed donors.

This clone showed up just once. The PCR ran on 60 Vbeta and 13 Jbeta primers. TCRdb's copy holds only in-frame clones and misses some; the assay was immunoSEQ multiplex PCR. The sample gives some 160,000 clones, 65% to 85% of which show up once; around 6.6% is in the top ten. The sequenced sample consisted of PBMCs. The clonotype comes from a male donor in good health and CMV-seropositive.

The CDR3 spells CASSEFRDSNQPQHF. Here the CDR3 DNA reads TGTGCCAGCAGTGAATTCAGGGATAGCAATCAGCCCCAGCATTTT. The V gene is TRBV2, the J gene TRBJ1-5, with D maybe TRBD1 (5 bases). There are 15 residues in the CDR3. V lost 2 bases, J lost 0 bases, and 8 bases lay in between. In germline, CDR1 is SNHLY, CDR2 FYNNEI.